These 12 T cell receptor beta chains originate from one sample sequenced in a study of beta chain features in type 1 diabetes. All of the isolated RNA was reverse transcribed, so expressed TCRB transcripts were sequenced. The assay was immunoSEQ multiplex PCR, and TCRdb's table has in-frame clones only and misses some. The sample consists of almost 250,000 clones, 12% to 15% of them appearing once. Sample: naive CD4+ T cells from blood. Receptors were obtained from a woman aged 40 to 49 in good health.

In this sample, this clone turned up a few times. Relative to the germline gene, one junction end is altered; a read error may explain this. The chain links TRBV7-2 to TRBJ2-1; TRBD2 matches at 11 bases. CDR1 and CDR2 from the germline V gene are SGHTA and FQGNSA. The CDR3 consists of 15 residues. CDR3 in DNA: TGTGCCAGCAGCTTAGGGGCTAGCGGGGGGTATCTTTGGGTCTTC. It is translated as CASSLGASGGYLWVF. Filled out from reference TRBV7-2 and TRBJ2-1, the complete variable domain reads GAGVSQSPSNKVTEKGKDVELRCDPISGHTALYWYRQSLGQGLEFLIYFQGNSAPDKSGLPSDRFSAERTGGSVSTLTIQRTQQEDSAVYLCASSLGASGGYLWVFGPGTRLTVL.

In this sample, this clone turned up a few times. The V call is TRBV29-1, the J call TRBJ1-5; 7 nucleotides agree with TRBD1. After removal of 4 bases from V and 5 bases from J, the junction contained 5 bases not matched to a gene. CDR3 length: 13 amino acids. Looked up from germline, CDR1 is SQVTM and CDR2 is ANQGSEA. CDR3 in DNA: TGCAGCGTTGGAGGGGGCCGGGATCAGCCCCAGCATTTT. Its protein product is CSVGGGRDQPQHF.

This clone has a count of ten or more. The chain carries TRBV23-1 and TRBJ1-5; D call uncertain. TRBV23-1 is labeled an ORF, and its function is uncertain. The CDR3 runs 14 residues. V was clipped by 3 bases and J by 7 bases, with 13 bases between them. DNA for the CDR3: TGCGCCAGCAGTCATAATGGGGAGGACCAGCCCCAGCATTTT. Amino acid sequence: CASSHNGEDQPQHF.

A few counts support this clone. The V call is TRBV7-9, the J call TRBJ1-6; TRBD1 agrees at 7 bases. V shed 4 bases, J shed 9 bases, and the junction held 9 bases outside the gene matches. The CDR3 sequence is 15 residues long. In germline, CDR1 is SEHNR, CDR2 FQNEAQ (reference sequence). CDR3 amino acids: CASSSTTGLSSPLHF. The CDR3 nucleotides are TGTGCCAGCAGCTCCACGACAGGGCTGAGTTCACCCCTCCACTTT.

This chain uses TRBV19 with TRBJ2-7, with 7 bases lining up with TRBD1. The V gene end was trimmed by 4 bases and the J gene end by 2 bases; junction bases not matched to a gene: 2. The CDR3 is 13 amino acids. The germline V gene encodes CDR1 LNHDA and CDR2 SQIVND (reference sequence). The CDR3 loop is CASSTGQPYEQYF. The CDR3 DNA follows: TGTGCCAGTAGTACGGGACAGCCCTACGAGCAGTACTTC.

This clone was observed a handful of times. J is TRBJ2-5 and V is TRBV19, with TRBD2 identical over 7 bases. The CDR3 is 14 residues long. From germline, CDR1 is LNHDA and CDR2 SQIVND (reference sequence). The V segment lost 3 bases and the J segment 3 bases; nucleotides outside the gene matches: 4. The CDR3 here is CASSMLLAEETQYF. The CDR3 DNA is TGTGCCAGTAGTATGCTGCTAGCGGAAGAGACCCAGTACTTC.

This clone was counted only a few times. J is TRBJ2-4 and V is TRBV7-2; D possibly corresponds to TRBD2 (6 bases). CDR1 is SGHTA and CDR2 is FQGNSA in the germline V gene. The CDR3 runs to 17 residues. V was clipped by 1 base and J by 0 bases, with 13 bases between them. This CDR3 is CASSLGRGLSAKNIQYF. The CDR3 DNA reads TGTGCCAGCAGCTTAGGGCGGGGCCTTTCAGCCAAAAACATTCAGTACTTC.

This chain connects TRBV4-1 to TRBJ2-3; TRBD2 aligns across 8 bases. The CDR3 contains 17 residues. The germline V gene encodes CDR1 MGHRA and CDR2 YSYEKL. The V and J ends lost 2 bases and 6 bases, in that order; junction bases with no gene match: 13. CDR3 sequence (DNA): TGCGCCAGCAGCCAACTCATTGCGGCGGGGGGCATTGATACGCAGTATTTT. Its translation is CASSQLIAAGGIDTQYF.

This clone has only a few counts. This chain links TRBV28 with TRBJ2-7; D not certain. The CDR3 sequence is 12 residues long. Germline CDR1 is MDHEN and CDR2 is SYDVKM. V lost 6 bases, J lost 4 bases, and 10 bases lay in between. As DNA, the CDR3 is TGTGCCAGCAGCTCAGTAAGTTACGAGCAGTACTTC. The encoded protein is CASSSVSYEQYF.

V is TRBV4-2 and J is TRBJ1-2; 8 bases align to TRBD1. V was clipped by 1 base and J by 4 bases; unmatched bases: 11. The CDR3 extends over 17 amino acids. The V gene's germline CDR1 is LGHNA and CDR2 YNFKEQ. In DNA form, the CDR3 reads TGTGCCAGCAGCCAAGGGCGCCAGGGGGCTGGAATCTATGGCTACACCTTC. Amino acids: CASSQGRQGAGIYGYTF.

In its sample, this clone was seen a few times. V is TRBV21-1 and J is TRBJ2-1; TRBD1 was called by the table and not checked on the DNA. TRBV21-1 has pseudogene status. This CDR3 contains 16 residues. CDR3 residues: CASSTLARAEVNEQFF. As DNA, the CDR3 is TGTGCCAGCAGCACTCTGGCCAGGGCCGAGGTTAATGAGCAGTTCTTC.

The CDR3 nucleotides read TGCGCCAGCAGCCAAGGCGTAACAGGGTCAGGAGCCAAAAACATTCAGTACTTC. This codes for CASSQGVTGSGAKNIQYF. The chain links TRBV4-3 to TRBJ2-4; possibly TRBD1 for D (6 bases). This CDR3 is 18 amino acids long. Looked up from germline, CDR1 is LGHNA and CDR2 is YSLEER. The ends were cut back, 1 base at V and 0 bases at J, with 16 bases in the middle.